This T cell receptor beta chain was retrieved from a study of OX40 agonist ivuxolimab in advanced cancers. Germline V gene data show CDR1 as MNHEY and CDR2 as SVGAGI. V was trimmed by 5 bases and J by 0 bases, leaving 8 bases between them. CDR3 length: 15 residues. The assay was immunoSEQ multiplex PCR, and TCRdb's table has in-frame clones only and misses some. The repertoire holds tens of thousands of clones, with 88% as singletons. The specimen was CD4+ or CD8+ T cells sorted from blood, collected in a trial of the OX40 agonist ivuxolimab. The receptor's source is an adult with an advanced solid tumor such as melanoma, head and neck, liver or kidney cancer. The genes are TRBV6-5 and TRBJ2-6; weak D call: TRBD1 (5 bases). The CDR3 here is CASSTGLSGANVLTF. The CDR3 DNA reads TGTGCCAGCAGTACAGGCCTCTCTGGGGCCAACGTCCTGACTTTC.